This T cell receptor beta chain was recorded in a study of cytomegalovirus exposure and HLA in healthy donors. General study findings and limits: In presence/absence analyses, roughly uniform sequencing depth across donors was assumed. Most TCR beta V segments were productive about 90% or about 30% of the time in an earlier analysis.

Between the trimmed V and J ends, which lost 0 bases and 4 bases, there was a span of 6 bases. The CDR3 covers 13 residues. Germline V lookup: CDR1 SEHNR, CDR2 FQNEAQ (reference sequence). Points on this clone: Its matching antigen is unknown.

PCR employed 60 Vbeta and 13 Jbeta primers. The data were produced by immunoSEQ multiplex PCR, yet TCRdb's version contains in-frame clones alone and is incomplete. There are approximately 100,000 clones in the sample; 65% to 85% occur only once, and roughly a tenth lies in the top ten. This clonotype was sampled from a man aged 50-60 years in good health and CMV-seronegative. The rearrangement uses TRBV7-9 and TRBJ1-1, with unresolved D. Sequences were obtained from PBMCs. CDR3 coding DNA: TGTGCCAGCAGCTTAGCACACGCCACTGAAGCTTTCTTT. This translates into CASSLAHATEAFF.